Listed below are T cell receptor beta chains from one sample, sequenced in a study of OX40 agonist ivuxolimab in advanced cancers. The assay was immunoSEQ multiplex PCR, and TCRdb's table has in-frame clones only and misses some. Among 55,000 to 65,000 clones listed, about 90% were seen once. Specimen: CD4+ or CD8+ T cells sorted from blood, collected in a trial of the OX40 agonist ivuxolimab. These receptors originate from an adult with an advanced solid tumor such as melanoma, head and neck, liver or kidney cancer. The CDR3 runs from the conserved cysteine through the conserved F or W. Fields, in order: V gene, clone size, J gene, D gene, CDR3 DNA, CDR3 protein. A D gene is named only where the DNA matches it firmly. Only part of the rows carry a size: once, few, many, or a class if the clone is expanded.

>TRBV2|.|TRBJ2-5|.
TGTGCCAGCAGCTTCCAAGAGACCCAGTACTTC
CASSFQETQYF
>TRBV7-9|.|TRBJ2-3|.
TGTGCCAGCAGCACCGCTCAGGGGACAGATACGCAGTATTTT
CASSTAQGTDTQYF
>TRBV7-2|.|TRBJ2-3|TRBD2
TGTGCCAGCAGCTTAGAGGGACTAGCGGGGGATACGCAGTATTTT
CASSLEGLAGDTQYF
>TRBV7-9|.|TRBJ1-6|.
TGTGCCAGCAGCTTACCGCAGGTAGCTTCACCCCTCCACTTT
CASSLPQVASPLHF
>TRBV6-6|.|TRBJ2-7|.
TGTGCCAGCAGGGACGGGCCCTCGGGCGAGCAGTACTTC
CASRDGPSGEQYF
>TRBV6-6|.|TRBJ2-5|TRBD2
TGTGCCAGCAGCCCCGGGACTAGGGAGACCCAGTACTTC
CASSPGTRETQYF
>TRBV27|.|TRBJ2-6|.
TGTGCCAGCAGTTTATGGGTACCCTCTGGGGCCAACGTCCTGACTTTC
CASSLWVPSGANVLTF
>TRBV5-1|.|TRBJ1-4|TRBD1
TGCGCCAGCAGCTTAGGGACAGTTAATGAAAAACTGTTTTTT
CASSLGTVNEKLFF
>TRBV11-3|.|TRBJ1-6|.
TGTGCCAGCAGCTTAGTACGAAATTCACCCCTCCACTTT
CASSLVRNSPLHF
>TRBV18|.|TRBJ2-3|TRBD2
TGTGCCAGCTCACCAGAATTAGCGGGATTCACAGATACGCAGTATTTT
CASSPELAGFTDTQYF
>TRBV15|.|TRBJ2-3|TRBD2
TGTGCCACCGATGCCTCTAGCGGGGCCACAGATACGCAGTATTTT
CATDASSGATDTQYF
>TRBV9|.|TRBJ1-3|.
TGTGCCAGCAGCGTAGGGGGGACTGGAAACACCATATATTTT
CASSVGGTGNTIYF
>TRBV14|once|TRBJ2-5|.
TGTGCCAGCAGCCAAGGGGCCCAGGGGAACCAAGGAGAGACCCAGTACTTC
CASSQGAQGNQGETQYF
>TRBV19|.|TRBJ1-4|.
TGTGCCAGTAGTCTGAAACAGGAAAAACTGTTTTTT
CASSLKQEKLFF
>TRBV19|.|TRBJ1-1|TRBD1
TGTGCCAGTAGTAGATTTCCGGGACAGAGAACTGAAGCTTTCTTT
CASSRFPGQRTEAFF
>TRBV18|.|TRBJ2-7|TRBD2
TGTGCCAGCTCACCACCGGCGGGAGGGCCCTACGAGCAGTACTTC
CASSPPAGGPYEQYF
>TRBV19|.|TRBJ2-5|TRBD1
TGTGCCAGTAGTATAGGGACAGGGGGCACGGAGACCCAGTACTTC
CASSIGTGGTETQYF
>TRBV28|.|TRBJ2-1|TRBD2
TGTGCCAGCAGCGGCCCCGGCTCCGGGGGGAATGAGCAGTTCTTC
CASSGPGSGGNEQFF
>TRBV5-4|.|TRBJ1-6|.
TGTGCCAGCAGCTTGGACCGGTCTCCCCTCCACTTT
CASSLDRSPLHF
>TRBV19|.|TRBJ2-1|TRBD1
TGTGCCAGTCAGCGAGGGGGCCCCTACAATGAGCAGTTCTTC
CASQRGGPYNEQFF
>TRBV15|.|TRBJ1-2|.
TGTGCCACCAGCCCAAGCCCGGACGGGATCTATGGCTACACCTTC
CATSPSPDGIYGYTF
>TRBV30|.|TRBJ1-4|.
TGTGCCTGGACTACCTGGGGAGGAGGAGCAGAAAAACTGTTTTTT
CAWTTWGGGAEKLFF
>TRBV6-4|.|TRBJ2-3|.
TGTGCCAGCAGTGCCCGGGGCGTTGGGACAGATACGCAGTATTTT
CASSARGVGTDTQYF
>TRBV30|.|TRBJ2-4|.
TGTGCCTGGAAGGCAGGAGCGATAGACATTCAGTACTTC
CAWKAGAIDIQYF
>TRBV6-5|.|TRBJ2-7|TRBD2
TGTGCCAGCAGTTACACTAGCGGGAGGGCCTACGAGCAGTACTTC
CASSYTSGRAYEQYF
>TRBV6-6|.|TRBJ1-5|.
TGTGCCAGCATCTTCCCCTGGAGGGGGGGTCAGCCCCAGCATTTT
CASIFPWRGGQPQHF
>TRBV19|.|TRBJ1-2|.
TGTGCCAGTAGTATCTTGCAGCCCCGAATTGGCTACACCTTC
CASSILQPRIGYTF
>TRBV15|.|TRBJ1-5|.
TGTGCCACCAGCAGATCGAGAGGGTTTCAGCCCCAGCATTTT
CATSRSRGFQPQHF
>TRBV28|few|TRBJ1-2|.
TGTGCCAGCAGTTTCGGGGGGCGTGGTGGCTACACCTTC
CASSFGGRGGYTF
>TRBV5-4|once|TRBJ2-7|TRBD1
TGTGCCAGCAGCCCGAGACAGGGGGCAAGGGAGCAGTACTTC
CASSPRQGAREQYF
>TRBV9|few|TRBJ1-1|.
TGTGCCAGCAGTTCGGACCCGAACACTGAAGCTTTCTTT
CASSSDPNTEAFF
>TRBV5-1|.|TRBJ2-1|.
TGCGCCAGCAACTTGGCAACAGGGAAGGGGGTCAATGAGCAGTTCTTC
CASNLATGKGVNEQFF
>TRBV19|.|TRBJ2-1|TRBD2
TGTGCCAGTAGTATAGACGGCGGGAGAGGGGAGCAGTTCTTC
CASSIDGGRGEQFF
>TRBV7-2|.|TRBJ2-3|.
TGTGCCAGCAGCCCCCTGGGAGGTCGGGGTTATAGGGGCACAGATACGCAGTATTTT
CASSPLGGRGYRGTDTQYF
>TRBV5-5|.|TRBJ1-5|TRBD1
TGTGCCAGCAGCTGGTGGACAGGGGGTAATCAGCCCCAGCATTTT
CASSWWTGGNQPQHF
>TRBV4-1|.|TRBJ2-1|TRBD2
TGCGCCAGCAGCCACATCGGACTAGCGGGAGGTACTAGCTCCTACAATGAGCAGTTCTTC
CASSHIGLAGGTSSYNEQFF
>TRBV5-3|.|TRBJ2-1|TRBD2
TGTGCCAGAAGCTTGGCTTCCAGCGGGAGGGCCGGGTCCTACAATGAGCAGTTCTTC
CARSLASSGRAGSYNEQFF
>TRBV6-4|.|TRBJ1-2|TRBD1
TGTGCCAGCAGTGCCCAACCGGGACAGATCTATGGCTACACCTTC
CASSAQPGQIYGYTF
>TRBV7-3|.|TRBJ2-3|.
TGTGCCAGCAGCTCCAGCACAGATACGCAGTATTTT
CASSSSTDTQYF
>TRBV19|.|TRBJ2-7|.
TGTGCCAGTAGCATCGGCGGGGTTAGGGCTTCCTACGAGCAGTACTTC
CASSIGGVRASYEQYF
>TRBV7-9|.|TRBJ2-5|.
TGTGCCAGCAGCGCCTACGAGACCCAGTACTTC
CASSAYETQYF